The 9 T cell receptor beta chains below all came from one sample that was sequenced in a study of blood T cells in healthy people across ages. Using a J-beta primer mix together with a sample-barcoded 5' primer, a second PCR was run for roughly 6 to 12 cycles. TCRdb re-called the 5' RACE reads through MiXCR, storing one row per CDR3 protein. The sample shows approximately 800,000 distinct CDR3 sequences, about 53% of them seen only once. The specimen sequenced was blood. The receptors shown here come from an elderly man in good health.

The CDR3 reads CASSEPAGVSYEQYF. CDR3 in DNA: TGTGCCAGCAGTGAGCCAGCGGGAGTTTCCTACGAGCAGTACTTC. The gene calls are TRBV25-1 and TRBJ2-7; 8 bases are a match to TRBD2. Germline assignment: CDR1 MGHDK and CDR2 SYGVNS. The CDR3 contains 15 residues. The V and J ends lost 3 bases and 1 base, in that order; junction bases with no gene match: 5.

This clonotype appeared a few times. The V call is TRBV18, the J call TRBJ1-4; 7 positions match TRBD1. Germline lookup yields CDR1 KGHSH and CDR2 LQKENI. After removal of 8 bases from V and 7 bases from J, the junction contained 10 bases not matched to a gene. The CDR3 loop spans 14 amino acids. The CDR3 region is CASIAQGQGEKLFF. Written as DNA, the CDR3 is TGTGCCAGCATCGCACAGGGGCAAGGTGAAAAACTGTTTTTT.

The chain employs TRBV25-1 and TRBJ2-1, with TRBD2 matching over 9 bases. The CDR3 spans 16 residues. The ends lost 1 base at V and 8 bases at J; junction bases unmatched: 9. Germline CDR1 is MGHDK and CDR2 is SYGVNS. The DNA of the CDR3 is TGTGCCAGCAGTGAATTTGGCCTAGCGGGATTCGATGAGCAGTTCTTC. Its translation is CASSEFGLAGFDEQFF.

This sequence joins TRBV6-1 and TRBJ2-7, with 8 bases that match TRBD1. Germline V gene sequence: CDR1 MNHNS, CDR2 SASEGT. Unmatched junction bases numbered 7, after V lost 10 bases and J lost 2 bases. This CDR3 has 13 residues. Here the CDR3 reads CATTDRVPYEQYF. CDR3 DNA: TGTGCCACTACGGACAGGGTCCCCTACGAGCAGTACTTC.

A single count supports this clonotype. CDR3 region: CASSLAGEAKNIQYF. CDR3 DNA sequence: TGTGCCAGCAGCCTGGCGGGAGAGGCCAAAAACATTCAGTACTTC. The chain recombines TRBV3-1 with TRBJ2-4, with 7 bases fitting TRBD2. The CDR3 runs to 15 residues. CDR1 is LGHDT and CDR2 is YNNKEL in the germline V gene (reference sequence). Unmatched junction bases numbered 4, after V lost 4 bases and J lost 1 base. Together with reference TRBV3-1 and TRBJ2-4, the CDR3 gives the full variable domain: DTAVSQTPKYLVTQMGNDKSIKCEQNLGHDTMYWYKQDSKKFLKIMFSYNNKELIINETVPNRFSPKSPDKAHLNLHINSLELGDSAVYFCASSLAGEAKNIQYFGAGTRLSVL.

V usage is TRBV6-2 or TRBV6-3 and J usage is TRBJ1-2; 7 nucleotides align to TRBD1. CDR1 and CDR2 (germline): MNHEY, SVGEGT. V gave up 5 bases and J gave up 6 bases; unmatched junction bases: 6. The CDR3 contains 13 residues. The CDR3 DNA reads TGTGCCAGCAGTCAACAGGGGAGGAATGGCTACACCTTC. This sequence encodes CASSQQGRNGYTF.

The chain is built from TRBV7-8 and TRBJ2-1; 9 bases line up with TRBD2. The J call may be incorrect, as the DNA end agrees better with TRBJ2-7. The germline V gene has CDR1 SGHVS and CDR2 FQNEAQ. The CDR3 is made up of 20 amino acids. The CDR3 sequence is CASSLEYGLAGMLTYNEQYF. The DNA of the CDR3 is TGTGCCAGCAGCTTAGAGTATGGTCTAGCGGGGATGCTAACCTACAATGAGCAGTACTTC.

In this sample, this clonotype turned up once. The junction departs from the called germline gene at one end, perhaps through a read error. V and J are TRBV11-2 and TRBJ2-7; D possibly corresponds to TRBD1 (5 bases). This CDR3 comprises 17 residues. Germline values: CDR1 SGHAT, CDR2 FQNNGV. The CDR3 coding sequence is TGTGCCAACAGCTTTCGTGGGGCCAGTCTGAGCTCCTACGAGCAGTACTTC. Translated: CANSFRGASLSSYEQYF.

The chain combines TRBV7-9 with TRBJ2-1, with 7 bases fitting TRBD1. Germline trimming cut 5 bases from V and 0 bases from J; bases unmatched to any gene: 7. The CDR3 has 16 residues. CDR1 and CDR2 (germline): SEHNR, FQNEAQ (reference sequence). Here the CDR3 reads CASSPGTDSSYNEQFF. CDR3 nucleotide sequence: TGTGCCAGCAGCCCAGGGACAGACAGCTCCTACAATGAGCAGTTCTTC.